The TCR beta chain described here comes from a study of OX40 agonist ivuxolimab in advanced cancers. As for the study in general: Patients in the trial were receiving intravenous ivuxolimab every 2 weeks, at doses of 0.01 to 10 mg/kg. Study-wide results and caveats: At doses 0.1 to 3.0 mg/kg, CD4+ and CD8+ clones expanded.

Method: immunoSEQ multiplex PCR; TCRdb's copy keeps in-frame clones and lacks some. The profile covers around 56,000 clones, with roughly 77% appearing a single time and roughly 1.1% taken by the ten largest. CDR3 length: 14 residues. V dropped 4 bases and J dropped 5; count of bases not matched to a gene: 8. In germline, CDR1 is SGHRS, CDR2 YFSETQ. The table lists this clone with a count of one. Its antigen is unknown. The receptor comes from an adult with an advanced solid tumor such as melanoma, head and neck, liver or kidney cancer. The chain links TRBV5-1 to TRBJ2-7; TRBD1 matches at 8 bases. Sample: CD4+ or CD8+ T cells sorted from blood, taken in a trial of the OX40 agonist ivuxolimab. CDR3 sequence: CASSRTGRFDEQYF. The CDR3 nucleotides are TGCGCCAGCAGCCGGACAGGGCGGTTCGACGAGCAGTACTTC.